The 20 T cell receptor beta chains listed next were all sequenced from one sample in a study of Graves' ophthalmopathy and Graves' hyperthyroidism. Amplification of the TCR beta CDR3 regions used RNA transcripts (as template). An opening RT-PCR round employed HTBI primers and preceded a second-round multiplex PCR. A single record per CDR3 protein comes from TCRdb applying MiXCR to the multiplex PCR reads. The repertoire includes 900,000 to 1,200,000 distinct CDR3 sequences, about 35% of them detected once, and approximately 10% sits in the top ten. The sequenced sample consisted of peripheral blood or thyroid tissue (not recorded which). The receptors here all came from an adult man with Graves' hyperthyroidism.

This clonotype was picked up one time. A single base separates this from a much larger clone, so it may be a read error. The genes are TRBV6-6 and TRBJ1-6, with no clear D. In germline, CDR1 is MNHNY, CDR2 SVGAGI (reference sequence). The V end was cut by 4 bases, the J end by 9 bases, with 13 bases between. This CDR3 has 14 residues. In DNA, the CDR3 is TGTGCCAGCAGTTGCTTACGTTCAGCTTCACCCCTCCACTTT. This gives the protein CASSCLRSASPLHF.

Ten or more counts support this clonotype. The genes are TRBV19 and TRBJ1-1, with D unclear. The CDR3 runs to 14 residues. The germline V and J ends were trimmed by 6 bases and 1 base, with 12 bases remaining between them. Germline CDR1 reads LNHDA; CDR2 reads SQIVND (reference sequence). Here the CDR3 DNA reads TGTGCCAGTAGACACCTCCCTGGGAACACTGAAGCTTTCTTT. This gives the protein CASRHLPGNTEAFF.

This clonotype has ten or more counts. The CDR3 spells CSVEPGASGSGRETQYF. Written as DNA, the CDR3 is TGCAGCGTTGAACCGGGGGCTAGCGGGAGTGGGAGGGAGACCCAGTACTTC. The chain recombines TRBV29-1 with TRBJ2-5, with TRBD2 identical over 10 bases. V gave up 2 bases and J gave up 5 bases; unmatched junction bases: 14. The CDR3 sequence is 17 residues long. The germline CDR1 and CDR2 sequences are SQVTM and ANQGSEA.

V is TRBV6-5 and J is TRBJ2-7; D gene unclear. The germline CDR1 and CDR2 sequences are MNHEY and SVGAGI. V lost 6 bases, J lost 2 bases, and 17 bases lay in between. CDR3 length: 15 amino acids. The CDR3 DNA sequence: TGTGCCAGCAGATCCCAGGTTCCAGCGACCTACGAGCAGTACTTC. Translated: CASRSQVPATYEQYF.

At least ten counts were recorded for this clonotype. This chain uses TRBV24-1 with TRBJ2-5; D may correspond to TRBD1 or TRBD2 (5 bases each). The ends were cut back, 3 bases at V and 5 bases at J, with 21 bases in the middle. The CDR3 has 17 amino acids. Germline V gene lookup returns CDR1 KGHDR and CDR2 SFDVKD. The CDR3 loop reads CATSDPRDPVWRETQYF. Here the CDR3 DNA reads TGTGCCACCAGTGATCCCCGGGACCCCGTTTGGCGGGAGACCCAGTACTTC.

Many counts were recorded for this clonotype. The J gene is TRBJ2-7, the V gene TRBV5-1, with D possibly being TRBD1 (6 bases). Per germline, CDR1 SGHRS and CDR2 YFSETQ. The CDR3 is made up of 13 amino acids. The V end was cut by 0 bases, the J end by 12 bases, with 16 bases between. The chain's CDR3 is CASSLDGGVGPYF. The DNA of the CDR3 is TGCGCCAGCAGCTTGGATGGGGGCGTAGGTCCGTACTTC.

This clonotype was observed many times. The chain uses TRBV15 and TRBJ1-6; D gene ambiguous. V lost 5 bases and J lost 6, with 11 bases in between. Germline V gene data show CDR1 as LNHNV and CDR2 as YYDKDF (reference sequence). The CDR3 has 14 amino acids. This CDR3 reads CATSGGNFNSPLHF. In DNA form, the CDR3 reads TGTGCCACCAGCGGCGGGAACTTTAATTCACCCCTCCACTTT.

The chain links TRBV6-4 to TRBJ2-6; the D is unclear. The V end lost 5 bases, the J end lost 1 base, and 15 bases lay between the germline ends. The CDR3 covers 17 residues. Germline V gives CDR1 MRHNA, CDR2 SNTAGT. The CDR3 DNA sequence: TGTGCCAGCAGTTACCCCTTTTTCCGTTCTGGGGCCAACGTCCTGACTTTC. It specifies CASSYPFFRSGANVLTF.

The genes are TRBV6-6 and TRBJ1-4, with 9 bases fitting TRBD1. CDR3 size: 14 residues. With 6 bases clipped from V and 7 bases from J, the junction kept 6 bases outside the gene matches. The germline CDR1 and CDR2 sequences are MNHNY and SVGAGI (reference sequence). CDR3 protein: CASRPQGAGEKLFF. DNA for the CDR3: TGTGCCAGCAGACCACAGGGGGCGGGTGAAAAACTGTTTTTT.

In regard to this clonotype: Mismatch with germline at one junction end may stem from a read error. This chain joins TRBV5-5 and TRBJ2-2, with 10 bases identical to TRBD2. Germline V gives CDR1 SGHKS, CDR2 YYEKEE (reference sequence). This CDR3 region has 17 residues. The CDR3 spells CASTLEGLAGVGGELFF. The CDR3 nucleotides read TGTGCCAGCACCTTGGAGGGGCTAGCGGGAGTAGGCGGGGAGCTGTTTTTT.

This clonotype showed up just a few times. V usage is TRBV11-2 and J usage is TRBJ1-5, with TRBD1 as a possible D gene (6 bases). V shed 3 bases and J shed 4 bases, with 13 bases lying between them. This CDR3 is 15 amino acids long. Germline values: CDR1 SGHAT, CDR2 FQNNGV. The CDR3 reads CASSFQLRGNQPQHF. The CDR3 coding sequence is TGTGCCAGCAGCTTCCAACTTAGGGGGAATCAGCCCCAGCATTTT.

This clonotype has just a few counts. The chain joins TRBV10-3 to TRBJ2-7; D gene unclear. CDR3 length: 14 amino acids. V lost 0 bases to trimming and J lost 1 base, with 7 bases between them. The germline gives CDR1 ENHRY, CDR2 SYGVKD. Here the CDR3 DNA reads TGTGCCATCAGTGAGTCTGACACGTCCTACGAGCAGTACTTC. Translating it yields CAISESDTSYEQYF.

This clonotype was seen many times. The chain carries TRBV15 and TRBJ2-7; D may be TRBD1 (6 bases). The germline V and J ends were trimmed by 0 bases and 2 bases, with 11 bases remaining between them. The CDR3 has 15 residues. From germline, CDR1 is LNHNV and CDR2 YYDKDF (reference sequence). The CDR3 spells CATSREDSSTYEQYF. CDR3 sequence (DNA): TGTGCCACCAGCAGAGAGGACAGTTCGACCTACGAGCAGTACTTC.

This clonotype has at least ten counts. V and J are TRBV29-1 and TRBJ2-5; 7 bases are a match to TRBD1. The V gene's germline CDR1 is SQVTM and CDR2 ANQGSEA. Trimming cost V 0 bases and J 0 bases; bases outside gene matches: 13. The CDR3 is made up of 18 amino acids. The CDR3 DNA reads as TGCAGCGTTGAAGAGGTGTACAGGGGCATCTCGTACCAAGAGACCCAGTACTTC. The encoded protein is CSVEEVYRGISYQETQYF.

The CDR3 coding sequence is TGTGCCAGCAGCCACGACAGAGGGGGGACAGACACCGGGGAGCTGTTTTTT. Protein product: CASSHDRGGTDTGELFF. The V and J genes are TRBV7-9 and TRBJ2-2; D perhaps matches TRBD1 (7 bases). Germline V CDR1 and CDR2: SEHNR, FQNEAQ (reference sequence). The CDR3 extends over 17 amino acids. V was cut by 5 bases and J by 3 bases, with 19 bases left in between.

About this clonotype: Since no conserved phenylalanine or tryptophan closes the CDR3, a read error is the likely cause. This sequence joins TRBV4-3 and TRBJ1-1, with 10 bases that match TRBD1. Unmatched junction bases numbered 10, after V lost 4 bases and J lost 5 bases. This CDR3 is built from 16 residues. Germline-derived CDR1 and CDR2 are LGHNA and YSLEER. In nucleotides, the CDR3 is TGCGCCAGCAGCCTGTGGGACAGGGGTGGCCTGACTGAAGCTTTCCTT. Translated: CASSLWDRGGLTEAFL.

With regard to this clonotype: The junction differs from germline at one of its ends, possibly a read error. The genes are TRBV14 and TRBJ2-7, with unresolved D. Looked up from germline, CDR1 is SGHDN and CDR2 is FVKESK. The CDR3 loop spans 14 amino acids. The CDR3 reads CAGSQDGLPYEQYF. For the CDR3, the DNA is TGTGCCGGCAGCCAAGATGGGTTACCCTACGAGCAGTACTTC. The variable domain in full, completed from reference TRBV14 and TRBJ2-7, reads EAGVTQFPSHSVIEKGQTVTLRCDPISGHDNLYWYRRVMGKEIKFLLHFVKESKQDESGMPNNRFLAERTGGTYSTLKVQPAELEDSGVYFCAGSQDGLPYEQYFGPGTRLTVT.

The chain couples TRBV10-1 to TRBJ2-7, with D perhaps TRBD2 (6 bases). The CDR3 runs 13 residues. The ends were cut back, 6 bases at V and 5 bases at J, with 14 bases in the middle. Germline V gene lookup returns CDR1 WNHNN and CDR2 SYGVQD (reference sequence). CDR3 residues: CASSGAGRDEQYF. CDR3 in DNA: TGCGCCAGCAGCGGCGCGGGACGGGACGAGCAGTACTTC.

The rearrangement uses TRBV24-1 and TRBJ2-5; a possible D gene is TRBD1 (6 bases). CDR1 KGHDR and CDR2 SFDVKD come from the germline V gene. The V end lost 11 bases, the J end lost 3 bases, and 18 bases lay between the germline ends. There are 14 residues in the CDR3. The CDR3 loop is CAKDRRYPEETQYF. DNA for the CDR3: TGTGCCAAAGACAGGAGGTACCCCGAAGAGACCCAGTACTTC.

The chain uses TRBV7-8 and TRBJ2-2, with 9 bases identical to TRBD2. J was trimmed by 5 bases and V by 4 bases; bases with no gene match: 11. The CDR3 contains 17 residues. Germline V lookup: CDR1 SGHVS, CDR2 FQNEAQ. CDR3 amino acids: CASSSILAGAGTGELFF. DNA for the CDR3: TGTGCCAGCAGCTCGATATTAGCGGGAGCGGGAACCGGGGAGCTGTTTTTT.